This T cell receptor beta chain was obtained from a study of EBV T-cell therapy then PD-1 blockade in nasopharyngeal carcinoma. The treatment: AdE1-LMPpoly-expanded autologous EBV-specific T-cell therapy followed by anti-PD-1 nivolumab. Comments on this clone: Its cognate antigen is unknown.

TCRdb's table, derived via immunoSEQ multiplex PCR, lists solely in-frame clones and lacks some. The table shows roughly 17,000 clones, with over 70% occurring only once. With 4 bases clipped from V and 6 bases from J, the junction kept 6 bases outside the gene matches. In germline, CDR1 is MRHNA, CDR2 SNTAGT. This CDR3 is 15 amino acids long. The receptor was derived from a man aged 35 to 55 with nasopharyngeal carcinoma. The sample here was CD8+ T cells from blood, taken at day 0 from a patient whose treatment included autologous EBV-specific T cells and nivolumab. The chain recombines TRBV6-4 with TRBJ2-1, with 10 bases that match TRBD2. CDR3 loop: CASSALAGDPNEQFF. The CDR3 DNA reads as TGTGCCAGCAGTGCGCTAGCGGGGGACCCCAATGAGCAGTTCTTC.